A selection of T cell receptor beta chains follows, all from one sample in a study of radiotherapy plus CTLA-4 blockade in lung cancer. This table comes from immunoSEQ multiplex PCR, and its TCRdb copy is limited to in-frame clones, with some not included. The table lists 89,000 or so clones, 75% to 90% of them singletons. The sequencing used peripheral blood, collected from a patient treated with radiotherapy plus ipilimumab. Receptors originate from a human donor with non-small cell lung cancer who had a partial response to radiotherapy plus ipilimumab. Both conserved end residues are part of each CDR3. A D gene is named only where the DNA matches it firmly. Rows give clone size only sometimes, using once, few, many, or a class for an expanded clone.

V gene,J gene,clone size,D gene,CDR3 length,CDR3 DNA,CDR3 protein
TRBV21-1,TRBJ2-7,.,.,17,TGTGCCAGCAGCAAAGCGCTAAAAAAGCTCAACCGCTACGAGCAGTACTTC,CASSKALKKLNRYEQYF
TRBV7-8,TRBJ2-7,few,TRBD2,14,TGTGCCAGCAGCTTAGGGACTAGAGGTGGGGAGCAGTACTTC,CASSLGTRGGEQYF
TRBV30,TRBJ1-1,.,TRBD1,18,TGTGCCTGGAGTGACCCCCGCTCGGGACAGATTTCGAACACTGAAGCTTTCTTT,CAWSDPRSGQISNTEAFF
TRBV4-1,TRBJ1-1,.,TRBD1,14,TGCGCCAGCAGCCTAGGACAGGGTAGGACTGAAGCTTTCTTT,CASSLGQGRTEAFF
TRBV7-3,TRBJ2-7,.,TRBD2,15,TGTGCCAGCAGTCCCGGGACTAGCCTTTTCGACGAGCAGTACTTC,CASSPGTSLFDEQYF
TRBV18,TRBJ1-2,.,.,17,TGTGCCAGCTCACCTTTGGACAGTCCCCTACCCCCTCATGGCTACACCTTC,CASSPLDSPLPPHGYTF
TRBV5-1,TRBJ2-3,.,TRBD1,15,TGCGCCAGCAGCACCGGACAGGGATACACAGATACGCAGTATTTT,CASSTGQGYTDTQYF
TRBV5-1,TRBJ1-1,.,TRBD1,15,TGCGCCAGCAGCAATCAGGGGGACATGAACACTGAAGCTTTCTTT,CASSNQGDMNTEAFF
TRBV2,TRBJ1-1,.,TRBD1,15,TGTGCCAGCAGTCCAGTACAGGGGAGAAACACTGAAGCTTTCTTT,CASSPVQGRNTEAFF
TRBV9,TRBJ2-3,once,.,14,TGTGCCAGCAGCGTAGATGCGGGCACAGATACGCAGTATTTT,CASSVDAGTDTQYF
TRBV27,TRBJ1-1,.,.,13,TGTGCCAGCAGTTTCGTGGCAACAGGGAAAGCTTTCTTT,CASSFVATGKAFF
TRBV7-6,TRBJ1-3,.,TRBD1,17,TGTGCCAGCAGCTTAGTGGGTGACAGGGCGGCTGGAAACACCATATATTTT,CASSLVGDRAAGNTIYF
TRBV5-1,TRBJ2-1,.,TRBD2,16,TGCGCCAGCAGCCTGGGGGGGACTAGCCGCTACAATGAGCAGTTCTTC,CASSLGGTSRYNEQFF
TRBV2,TRBJ1-5,.,.,14,TGTGCCAGCAGGAAGTGGCAGGGGAATCAGCCCCAGCATTTT,CASRKWQGNQPQHF
TRBV5-1,TRBJ2-7,.,TRBD1,13,TGCGCCGACCCGGGGACAGGAGGCTACGAGCAGTACTTC,CADPGTGGYEQYF
TRBV19,TRBJ2-7,.,TRBD2,15,TGTGCCAGTAGTATGGGTAGCGGGATTCCCTTCGAGCAGTACTTC,CASSMGSGIPFEQYF
TRBV19,TRBJ1-3,.,.,13,TGTGCCAGTACGAGTGTACCTGGAAACACCATATATTTT,CASTSVPGNTIYF
TRBV2,TRBJ1-5,few,TRBD1,15,TGTGCCAGCAGACAGGGGGTTTCAAGCAATCAGCCCCAGCATTTT,CASRQGVSSNQPQHF
TRBV5-5,TRBJ1-5,.,TRBD1,16,TGTGCCAGCAGCCTTGGACAGGGTCCTGGCAATCAGCCCCAGCATTTT,CASSLGQGPGNQPQHF
TRBV7-9,TRBJ2-1,.,.,15,TGTGCCAGCAGCACCCGGACAGTTCCAGTAAATGAGCAGTTCTTC,CASSTRTVPVNEQFF
TRBV2,TRBJ2-2,.,.,15,TGTGCCAGCAGACCCACCACGACTAGAATCGGGGAGCTGTTTTTT,CASRPTTTRIGELFF
TRBV18,TRBJ1-5,.,.,15,TGTGCCAGCTCACCCGACAGAAACCTCAATCAGCCCCAGCATTTT,CASSPDRNLNQPQHF
TRBV28,TRBJ2-7,.,TRBD2,12,TGTGCCAGCAGTCCACTAGCGGGAGAATCCTACTTC,CASSPLAGESYF
TRBV11-2,TRBJ2-1,medium-sized,TRBD2,17,TGTGCCAGCAGCTTAGGGACTAGCGGGAGGGCCCGGAATGAGCAGTTCTTC,CASSLGTSGRARNEQFF
TRBV7-6,TRBJ2-3,.,TRBD2,15,TGTGCCAGCAGCTTAGCTGGCGGGAGTACAGATACGCAGTATTTT,CASSLAGGSTDTQYF
TRBV5-4,TRBJ2-5,.,TRBD1,13,TGTGCCAGCAGCTTGGTAGGGGGCGGTACCCAGTACTTC,CASSLVGGGTQYF
TRBV6-5,TRBJ2-5,.,.,14,TGTGCCAGCAGTTATTTTGGGCTGCAAGAGACCCAGTACTTC,CASSYFGLQETQYF
TRBV5-1,TRBJ1-4,.,.,14,TGCGCCAGCAGCTTGGCATCACATAATGAAAAACTGTTTTTT,CASSLASHNEKLFF
TRBV27,TRBJ2-3,.,TRBD2,17,TGTGCCAGCAGACCCATTACTAGCGGGCGGGTACAGGGTACGCAGTATTTT,CASRPITSGRVQGTQYF
TRBV28,TRBJ2-7,.,.,14,TGTGCCACCGAGCGCCTGGACAGTTCGGCCGAGCAGTACTTC,CATERLDSSAEQYF
TRBV5-5,TRBJ1-3,.,TRBD1,16,TGTGCCAGCAGCTTGTTTAACAGGGGCTCTGGAAACACCATATATTTT,CASSLFNRGSGNTIYF
TRBV11-2,TRBJ2-7,.,TRBD2,15,TGTGCCAGCAGCTTAGGCCCCACGGCTAGCGGAGAGCAGTACTTC,CASSLGPTASGEQYF
TRBV4-2,TRBJ2-7,.,TRBD2,17,TGTGCCAGCAGCCAAGATCGGTTAGCGGGAGTCAGCCACGAGCAGTACTTC,CASSQDRLAGVSHEQYF
TRBV18,TRBJ1-5,once,.,15,TGTGCCAGCTCACCTGGTGCAGTTAGCAATCAGCCCCAGCATTTT,CASSPGAVSNQPQHF
TRBV5-6,TRBJ1-1,.,TRBD1,14,TGTGCCAGCAGTCTAGGACAGGGGTACACTGAAGCTTTCTTT,CASSLGQGYTEAFF
TRBV5-1,TRBJ1-5,.,.,13,TGCGCCAGCAGCCCGGGAAGGGAGCAGCCCCAGCATTTT,CASSPGREQPQHF
TRBV25-1,TRBJ1-1,.,.,13,TGTGCCAGCAGTCAAGGGGTTCGACTTGGAGCTTTCTTT,CASSQGVRLGAFF
TRBV5-5,TRBJ2-5,once,TRBD1,15,TGTGCCAGCAGCCCCATACCGGGACAGGGAGAGACCCAGTACTTC,CASSPIPGQGETQYF
TRBV25-1,TRBJ2-7,.,.,13,TGTGCCAGCAGGTCCGGGGTAAACTACGAGCAGTACTTC,CASRSGVNYEQYF
TRBV15,TRBJ2-7,once,.,14,TGTGCCACCAGCAGATTTCGGGGGAATTACGAGCAGTACTTC,CATSRFRGNYEQYF